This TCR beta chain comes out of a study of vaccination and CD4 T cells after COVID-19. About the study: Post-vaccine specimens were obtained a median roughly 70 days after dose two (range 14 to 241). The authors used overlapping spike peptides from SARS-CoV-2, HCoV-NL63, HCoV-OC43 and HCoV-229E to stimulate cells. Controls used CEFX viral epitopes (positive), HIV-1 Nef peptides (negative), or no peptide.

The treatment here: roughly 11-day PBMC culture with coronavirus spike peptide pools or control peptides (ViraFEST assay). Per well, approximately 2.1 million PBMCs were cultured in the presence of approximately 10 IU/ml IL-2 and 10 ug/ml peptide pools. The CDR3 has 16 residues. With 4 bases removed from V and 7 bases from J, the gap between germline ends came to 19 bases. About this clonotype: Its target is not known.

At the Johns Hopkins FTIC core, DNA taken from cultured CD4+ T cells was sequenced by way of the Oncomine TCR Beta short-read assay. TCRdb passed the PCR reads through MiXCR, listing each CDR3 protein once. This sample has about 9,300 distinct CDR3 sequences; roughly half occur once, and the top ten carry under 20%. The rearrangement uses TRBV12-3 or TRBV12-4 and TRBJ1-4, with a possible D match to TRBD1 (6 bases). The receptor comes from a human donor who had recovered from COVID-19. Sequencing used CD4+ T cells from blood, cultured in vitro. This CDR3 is CASSSNIQGISEKLFF. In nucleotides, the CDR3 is TGTGCCAGCAGTTCAAATATCCAGGGGATCAGTGAAAAACTGTTTTTT.